The 2 T cell receptor beta chains reported below all come from one sample, sequenced in a study of OX40 agonist ivuxolimab in advanced cancers. Clones were read by immunoSEQ multiplex PCR, and TCRdb kept only the in-frame ones, dropping some. The sample has approximately 60,000 clones, around 87% seen once. The starting material was CD4+ or CD8+ T cells sorted from blood, obtained in a trial of the OX40 agonist ivuxolimab. The receptors were sampled from an adult with an advanced solid tumor such as melanoma, head and neck, liver or kidney cancer.

The chain has TRBV6-6 and TRBJ1-5; 8 positions match TRBD1. V was clipped by 5 bases and J by 0 bases; unmatched bases: 6. The CDR3 has 16 amino acids. Germline loops: CDR1 MNHNY, CDR2 SVGAGI (reference sequence). Here the CDR3 DNA reads TGTGCCAGCAGTAGCAGACAGGGGAATAGCAATCAGCCCCAGCATTTT. It encodes CASSSRQGNSNQPQHF.

V and J are TRBV2 and TRBJ1-1; D perhaps matches TRBD1 (5 bases). Germline V gene data show CDR1 as SNHLY and CDR2 as FYNNEI. V lost 7 bases, J lost 7 bases, and 16 bases lay in between. This CDR3 is built from 13 residues. Written as DNA, the CDR3 is TGTGCCAGCACTATCCTACCTCAGGGTGAAGCTTTCTTT. Protein sequence: CASTILPQGEAFF.